The subject of this entry is one T cell receptor (beta chain). The CDR3 is made up of 19 amino acids. CDR1 is MNHEY, CDR2 SVGEGT, per germline. The V and J ends lost 6 bases and 4 bases, in that order; junction bases with no gene match: 16. Measured with immunoSEQ multiplex PCR; TCRdb has only the in-frame clones, and not every one. The sample comprises approximately 40,000 clones, 75% to 90% of which are singletons, and around 21% rests with the top ten. The data stem from a study of blood T cell repertoires in COVID-19. The sequencing input was peripheral blood. This chain links TRBV6-2 or TRBV6-3 with TRBJ2-1; 12 bases are shared with TRBD2. The sequence derives from a man aged 55 to 70 with acute or convalescent COVID-19. The CDR3 coding sequence is TGTGCCAGCAGCCCCAGGGACAGGGGACTAGCGGGCCAGTACAATGAGCAGTTCTTC. Encoded protein: CASSPRDRGLAGQYNEQFF.